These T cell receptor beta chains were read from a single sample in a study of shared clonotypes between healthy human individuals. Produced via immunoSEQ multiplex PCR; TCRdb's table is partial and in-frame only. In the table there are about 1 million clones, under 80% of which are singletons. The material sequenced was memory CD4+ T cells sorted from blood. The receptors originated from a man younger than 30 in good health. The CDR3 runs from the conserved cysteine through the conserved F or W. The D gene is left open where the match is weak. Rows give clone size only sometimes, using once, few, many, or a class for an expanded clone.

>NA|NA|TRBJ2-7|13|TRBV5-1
CASSVWGDYEQYF
TGCGCCAGCAGCGTATGGGGAGATTACGAGCAGTACTTC
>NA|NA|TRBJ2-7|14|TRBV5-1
CASSPGDMSYEQYF
TGCGCCAGCAGCCCGGGAGACATGTCCTACGAGCAGTACTTC
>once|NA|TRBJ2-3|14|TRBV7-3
CASSLGQITDTQYF
TGTGCCAGCAGCTTAGGACAGATCACAGATACGCAGTATTTT
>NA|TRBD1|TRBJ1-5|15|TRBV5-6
CASSLRDRGNQPQHF
TGTGCCAGCAGCCTCCGGGACAGGGGCAATCAGCCCCAGCATTTT
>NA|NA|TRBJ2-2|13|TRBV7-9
CASSLLSDGELFF
TGTGCCAGCAGCTTATTGTCCGACGGGGAGCTGTTTTTT
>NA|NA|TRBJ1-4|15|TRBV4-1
CASSPRTATNEKLFF
TGCGCCAGCAGTCCAAGAACAGCAACTAATGAAAAACTGTTTTTT
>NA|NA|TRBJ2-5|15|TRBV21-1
CASSKGGSGGETQYF
TGTGCCAGCAGCAAAGGCGGGAGCGGGGGAGAGACCCAGTACTTC
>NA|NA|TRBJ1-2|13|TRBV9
CASSVGSNYGYTF
TGTGCCAGCAGCGTAGGGTCGAACTATGGCTACACCTTC
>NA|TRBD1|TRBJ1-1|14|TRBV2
CASSVQGAYTEAFF
TGTGCCAGCAGTGTGCAGGGGGCCTACACTGAAGCTTTCTTT
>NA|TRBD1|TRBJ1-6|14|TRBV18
CASSPWDRVSPLHF
TGTGCCAGCTCACCCTGGGACAGGGTTTCACCCCTCCACTTT
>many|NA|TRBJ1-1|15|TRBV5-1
CASSLGGELNTEAFF
TGCGCCAGCAGCTTAGGAGGGGAATTGAACACTGAAGCTTTCTTT
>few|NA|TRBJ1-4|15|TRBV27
CASKTVVGVNEKLFF
TGTGCCAGCAAGACAGTCGTCGGGGTTAATGAAAAACTGTTTTTT
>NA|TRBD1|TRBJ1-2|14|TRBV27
CASSQGANGYGYTF
TGTGCCAGCAGTCAGGGGGCGAACGGCTATGGCTACACCTTC
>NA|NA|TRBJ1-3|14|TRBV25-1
CASTQGVSGNTIYF
TGTGCCAGCACCCAAGGGGTCTCTGGAAACACCATATATTTT
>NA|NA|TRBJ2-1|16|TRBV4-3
CASSLVGLGIYNEQFF
TGCGCCAGCAGCCTTGTTGGACTGGGTATATACAATGAGCAGTTCTTC
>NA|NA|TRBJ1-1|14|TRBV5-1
CASSLGGVNTEAFF
TGCGCCAGCAGCTTGGGAGGGGTGAACACTGAAGCTTTCTTT
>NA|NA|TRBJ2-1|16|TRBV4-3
CASSANLQLPGNEQFF
TGCGCCAGCAGCGCAAATCTACAACTCCCGGGTAATGAGCAGTTCTTC
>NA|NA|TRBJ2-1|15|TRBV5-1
CASSSGDGSYNEQFF
TGCGCCAGCAGTTCGGGAGATGGGTCCTACAATGAGCAGTTCTTC
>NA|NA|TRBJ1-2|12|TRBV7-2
CASSLFNYGYTF
TGTGCCAGCAGCTTATTCAACTATGGCTACACCTTC
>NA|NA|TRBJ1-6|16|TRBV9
CASSVASELYNSPLHF
TGTGCCAGCAGCGTAGCATCGGAATTATATAATTCACCCCTCCACTTT
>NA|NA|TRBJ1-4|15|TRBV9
CASSGRTGLNEKLFF
TGTGCCAGCAGCGGACGGACGGGGCTTAATGAAAAACTGTTTTTT
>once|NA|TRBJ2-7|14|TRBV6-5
CASSYQTGPYEQYF
TGTGCCAGCAGTTACCAGACAGGTCCCTACGAGCAGTACTTC
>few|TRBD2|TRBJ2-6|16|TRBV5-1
CASSGAGVTGANVLTF
TGCGCCAGCAGCGGAGCGGGAGTAACTGGGGCCAACGTCCTGACTTTC
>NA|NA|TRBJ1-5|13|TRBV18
CASSMDDPQPQHF
TGTGCCAGCTCAATGGACGACCCCCAGCCCCAGCATTTT
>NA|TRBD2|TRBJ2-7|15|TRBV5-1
CASSAGTSGSSEQYF
TGCGCCAGCAGCGCAGGGACTAGCGGGAGTAGCGAGCAGTACTTC
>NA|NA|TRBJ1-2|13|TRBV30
CAWHIGGTYGYTF
TGTGCCTGGCACATAGGAGGGACCTATGGCTACACCTTC
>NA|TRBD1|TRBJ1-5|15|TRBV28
CASRTSRGLSQPQHF
TGTGCCAGCAGGACCTCCAGGGGGCTTAGTCAGCCCCAGCATTTT
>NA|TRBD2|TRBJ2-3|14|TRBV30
CAWKTSGDTDTQYF
TGTGCCTGGAAGACTAGCGGGGACACAGATACGCAGTATTTT
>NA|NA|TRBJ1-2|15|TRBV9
CASSVDRGSNYGYTF
TGTGCCAGCAGCGTAGATCGGGGATCTAACTATGGCTACACCTTC
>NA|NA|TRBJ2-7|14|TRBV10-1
CASSESIQSYEQYF
TGCGCCAGCAGTGAGTCGATCCAGTCCTACGAGCAGTACTTC
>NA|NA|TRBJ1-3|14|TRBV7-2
CASSFRGGGNTIYF
TGTGCCAGCAGCTTCAGGGGCGGTGGAAACACCATATATTTT
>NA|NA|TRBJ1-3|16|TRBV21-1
CASSKAGGASGNTIYF
TGTGCCAGCAGCAAAGCGGGGGGGGCCTCAGGAAACACCATATATTTT
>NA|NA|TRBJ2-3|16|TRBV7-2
CASSLGRGTSTDTQYF
TGTGCCAGCAGCTTAGGGCGGGGGACAAGCACAGATACGCAGTATTTT
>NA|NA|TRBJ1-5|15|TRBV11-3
CASSSWDGRNQPQHF
TGTGCCAGCAGCTCGTGGGACGGTCGCAATCAGCCCCAGCATTTT
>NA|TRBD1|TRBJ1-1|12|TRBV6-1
CASTWDRGEAFF
TGTGCCAGCACCTGGGACAGGGGTGAAGCTTTCTTT
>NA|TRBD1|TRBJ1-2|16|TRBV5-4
CASSLPGQGYNYGYTF
TGTGCCAGCAGCCTACCGGGACAGGGTTATAACTATGGCTACACCTTC
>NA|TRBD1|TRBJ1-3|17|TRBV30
CAWSVQGTGFSGNTIYF
TGTGCCTGGAGTGTACAAGGGACAGGTTTCTCTGGAAACACCATATATTTT
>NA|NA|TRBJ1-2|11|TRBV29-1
CSVSSSRGYTF
TGCAGCGTTTCTAGCAGTCGGGGCTACACCTTC
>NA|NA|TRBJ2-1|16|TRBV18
CASSPPTGSSYNEQFF
TGTGCCAGCTCACCACCGACGGGAAGCTCCTACAATGAGCAGTTCTTC
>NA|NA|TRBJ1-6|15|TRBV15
CATSTQRGGNSPLHF
TGTGCCACCAGCACTCAACGGGGGGGAAATTCACCCCTCCACTTT
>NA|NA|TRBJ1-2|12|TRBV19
CASSTGRRGYTF
TGTGCCAGTAGCACAGGGCGGCGAGGCTACACCTTC
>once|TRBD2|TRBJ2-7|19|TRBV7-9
CASSPKGLAGGPWPYEQYF
TGTGCCAGCAGCCCCAAGGGACTAGCGGGGGGGCCTTGGCCCTACGAGCAGTACTTC
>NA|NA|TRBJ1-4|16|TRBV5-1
CASSYGAREGPEKLFF
TGCGCCAGCAGTTACGGAGCCAGGGAGGGTCCAGAAAAACTGTTTTTT
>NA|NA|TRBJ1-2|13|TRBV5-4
CASSPGGYYGYTF
TGTGCCAGCAGCCCCGGGGGTTACTATGGCTACACCTTC
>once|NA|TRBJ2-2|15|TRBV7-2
CASSLGGENTGELFF
TGTGCCAGCAGCTTGGGCGGGGAAAACACCGGGGAGCTGTTTTTT
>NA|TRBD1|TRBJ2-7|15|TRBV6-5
CASSSRDRVVDEQYF
TGTGCCAGCAGCAGCCGGGACAGGGTAGTCGACGAGCAGTACTTC
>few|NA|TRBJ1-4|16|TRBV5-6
CASSSLSRQTNEKLFF
TGTGCCAGCAGCTCTTTAAGTCGGCAAACTAATGAAAAACTGTTTTTT
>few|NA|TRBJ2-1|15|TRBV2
CASSEPSGGGNEQFF
TGTGCCAGCAGTGAACCTAGCGGAGGGGGTAATGAGCAGTTCTTC
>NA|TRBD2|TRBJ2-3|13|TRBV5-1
CASSAAGADTQYF
TGCGCCAGCAGCGCCGCGGGAGCAGATACGCAGTATTTT
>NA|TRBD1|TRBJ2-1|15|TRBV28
CASSSPGTGYNEQFF
TGTGCCAGCAGCTCCCCCGGGACAGGATACAATGAGCAGTTCTTC